The clone carrying this T cell receptor beta chain was counted only a few times. In germline, CDR1 is MDHEN, CDR2 SYDVKM. This CDR3 comprises 17 residues. V shed 4 bases and J 5 bases; nucleotides not matched to a gene: 11. This specimen belongs to a study of blood T cell repertoires in COVID-19. The overall study: Acute-phase and convalescent COVID-19 samples originated in the United States, Italy and Spain.

In the original analysis: Reference gene primers were amplified, and this amplification served to estimate nucleated cell counts. Clones were read by immunoSEQ multiplex PCR, and TCRdb kept only the in-frame ones, dropping some. Clone size and V and J calls were adopted from that table, with D and trimming inferred from the DNA. The sample consists of around 120,000 clones, 70% to 80% of them appearing once. The material sequenced was peripheral blood. This sequence was found in a man aged 70-80 years with active or convalescent COVID-19. The gene calls are TRBV28 and TRBJ1-4, with 9 bases fitting TRBD1. The CDR3 DNA is TGTGCCAGCAGTTCCCTAAGTGGGACAGGGTGGAATGAAAAACTGTTTTTT. This codes for CASSSLSGTGWNEKLFF.